The next 21 T cell receptor beta chains were all read from a single sample in a study of neurological immune-mediated disorders. A single record per CDR3 protein comes from TCRdb applying MiXCR to the 5' RACE reads. The sample yields 40,000 or so distinct CDR3 sequences, roughly 4.8% seen once. Sequenced sample: CD4+ T cells from blood. The receptor source for this set is a man younger than 35 in good health.

This clonotype has at least ten counts. The V gene is TRBV7-2, the J gene TRBJ2-1, with D unresolved. Trimming stripped 0 bases from V and 0 bases from J, with 6 bases between. The length of the CDR3 is 15 residues. Germline V CDR1 and CDR2: SGHTA, FQGNSA. Here the CDR3 DNA reads TGTGCCAGCAGCTTAGCCCACGTCTCCTACAATGAGCAGTTCTTC. This sequence encodes CASSLAHVSYNEQFF.

Only a few counts were recorded for this clonotype. This rearrangement joins TRBV25-1 to TRBJ2-5; 7 nucleotides match TRBD1. J lost 0 bases, V lost 5 bases, and 3 bases had no gene match. Germline V gives CDR1 MGHDK, CDR2 SYGVNS. The CDR3 runs 14 residues. The CDR3 DNA sequence: TGTGCCAGCAGTAAACAGGGGTACCAAGAGACCCAGTACTTC. Amino acid sequence: CASSKQGYQETQYF.

This clonotype was counted ten times or more. V is TRBV10-3 and J is TRBJ1-5; TRBD1 matches 10 bases. The CDR3 extends over 16 amino acids. V trimming: 3 bases; J trimming: 5 bases; junction bases outside the gene matches: 7. CDR1 and CDR2 (germline): ENHRY, SYGVKD. Here the CDR3 DNA reads TGTGCCATCAGTGAACCGGGACAGGGGTCGGATCAGCCCCAGCATTTT. Its protein is CAISEPGQGSDQPQHF.

Many counts were recorded for this clonotype. The CDR3: CASSNHLRQGRYGYTF. The CDR3 bases are TGTGCCAGCAGTAACCACCTTCGACAGGGAAGGTACGGCTACACCTTC. The genes are TRBV6-5 and TRBJ1-2, with 7 bases that match TRBD1. CDR1 is MNHEY, CDR2 SVGAGI, per germline. V lost 5 bases, J lost 8 bases, and 17 bases stayed unmatched. This CDR3 spans 16 amino acids.

This clonotype was recorded at least ten times. The rearrangement links TRBV7-9 to TRBJ1-2; D might be TRBD1 (6 bases). Trimming removed 1 base from V and 4 bases from J, with 10 bases in between. Germline V CDR1 and CDR2: SEHNR, FQNEAQ (reference sequence). The CDR3 is 14 residues long. The CDR3 DNA follows: TGTGCCAGCAGCTTAGAAGCCAGGGGCTATGGCTACACCTTC. It encodes CASSLEARGYGYTF.

This clonotype was seen at least ten times. This chain links TRBV2 with TRBJ2-3; 8 nucleotides match TRBD2. With 6 bases clipped from V and 0 bases from J, the junction kept 8 bases outside the gene matches. The germline CDR1 and CDR2 sequences are SNHLY and FYNNEI. This CDR3 has 16 residues. The CDR3 DNA is TGTGCCAGCAGACCTCGACTAGCGTCTAGCACAGATACGCAGTATTTT. Residues: CASRPRLASSTDTQYF.

This clonotype was counted many times. The gene calls are TRBV10-3 and TRBJ2-3; D uncertain. CDR3 length equals 13 residues. The ends were cut back, 6 bases at V and 3 bases at J, with 10 bases in the middle. Germline V gene lookup returns CDR1 ENHRY and CDR2 SYGVKD. CDR3 nucleotide sequence: TGTGCCATCAGGGCCCCCGGGACAGATACGCAGTATTTT. As protein: CAIRAPGTDTQYF.

The chain combines TRBV6-1 with TRBJ2-1; 7 positions agree with TRBD2. The CDR3 runs 14 residues. The germline V gene has CDR1 MNHNS and CDR2 SASEGT. V shed 6 bases, J shed 8 bases, and the junction held 10 bases outside the gene matches. The CDR3 reads CASRAMGREDEQFF. CDR3 nucleotide sequence: TGTGCCAGCAGGGCAATGGGACGGGAGGATGAGCAGTTCTTC.

Ten or more counts support this clonotype. The chain carries TRBV4-1 and TRBJ2-4, with 9 bases identical to TRBD1. The CDR3 extends over 16 amino acids. Looked up from germline, CDR1 is MGHRA and CDR2 is YSYEKL. The V gene end was trimmed by 2 bases and the J gene end by 2 bases; junction bases not matched to a gene: 4. Written as DNA, the CDR3 is TGCGCCAGCAGCCAACAACAGGGGGCTCCCAAAAACATTCAGTACTTC. This translates into CASSQQQGAPKNIQYF.

This clonotype has a count of ten or more. The chain joins TRBV6-5 to TRBJ1-2, with a possible D match to TRBD1 (5 bases). Germline V lookup: CDR1 MNHEY, CDR2 SVGAGI. The V end lost 0 bases, the J end lost 2 bases, and 13 bases lay between the germline ends. The CDR3 covers 16 residues. The CDR3 region has the DNA TGTGCCAGCAGTTACTCAGTTGTAGGGGCGAACTATGGCTACACCTTC. Its protein product is CASSYSVVGANYGYTF.

There are many counts of this clonotype. V usage is TRBV5-1 and J usage is TRBJ2-6; D tentatively fits TRBD1 or TRBD2 (5 bases each). The length of the CDR3 is 14 residues. Trimming left V 3 bases short and J 1 base short, with 5 bases between. Germline V gene data show CDR1 as SGHRS and CDR2 as YFSETQ. The DNA for the CDR3 is TGCGCCAGCAGCTGGGGGTCTGGGGCCAACGTCCTGACTTTC. It specifies CASSWGSGANVLTF.

This clonotype was counted at least ten times. The chain has TRBV5-1 and TRBJ2-5; D is unresolved. This CDR3 spans 11 amino acids. Germline CDR1 SGHRS, CDR2 YFSETQ. The V and J ends lost 4 bases and 4 bases respectively, with 5 bases between them. The CDR3 region is CASSVRETQYF. CDR3 bases: TGCGCCAGCAGCGTAAGAGAGACCCAGTACTTC. The whole variable domain, remainder taken from reference TRBV5-1 and TRBJ2-5, is KAGVTQTPRYLIKTRGQQVTLSCSPISGHRSVSWYQQTPGQGLQFLFEYFSETQRNKGNFPGRFSGRQFSNSRSEMNVSTLELGDSALYLCASSVRETQYFGPGTRLLVL.

Many counts were recorded for this clonotype. V gene TRBV27 combines with J gene TRBJ2-7; D remains ambiguous. V was cut by 2 bases and J by 1 base, with 9 bases left in between. The CDR3 runs to 14 residues. Germline CDR1 is MNHEY and CDR2 is SMNVEV (reference sequence). CDR3 region: CASSLRWDSYEQYF. The CDR3 nucleotides read TGTGCCAGCAGTTTAAGGTGGGATTCCTACGAGCAGTACTTC.

This chain links TRBV20-1 with TRBJ1-1; a possible D gene is TRBD1 (5 bases). The CDR3 length is 14 residues. Trimming shortened V by 6 bases and J by 5 bases, and 19 bases separated the two germline ends. Germline V gives CDR1 DFQATT, CDR2 SNEGSKA (reference sequence). The CDR3 reads CSASWGGIGTEAFF. The CDR3 DNA sequence: TGCAGTGCCAGTTGGGGGGGTATAGGTACTGAAGCTTTCTTT.

This clonotype was counted ten times or more. A read error may produce the germline difference seen at one junction end. The chain joins TRBV7-7 to TRBJ2-2; D tentatively reads TRBD1 or TRBD2 (6 bases each). CDR1 SSHAT and CDR2 FNYEAQ come from the germline V gene (reference sequence). The CDR3 is 16 amino acids. The chain's CDR3 is CASSRNGGLNTGELFF. The CDR3 nucleotides read TGTGCTAGCAGCAGAAATGGGGGGCTGAACACCGGGGAGCTGTTTTTT. The whole variable domain, remainder taken from reference TRBV7-7 and TRBJ2-2, is GAGVSQSPRYKVTKRGQDVTLRCDPISSHATLYWYQQALGQGPEFLTYFNYEAQPDKSGLPSDRFSAERPEGSISTLTIQRTEQRDSAMYRCASSRNGGLNTGELFFGEGSRLTVL.

The chain combines TRBV20-1 with TRBJ2-5; TRBD2 aligns across 8 bases. Trimming at V came to 4 bases and at J to 5 bases, leaving 9 bases not matched to a gene. The CDR3 length is 14 residues. Germline-derived CDR1 and CDR2 are DFQATT and SNEGSKA (reference sequence). The CDR3 DNA reads as TGCAGTGCTATAGCGGCGGGGGGCCTGGAGACCCAGTACTTC. Translating it yields CSAIAAGGLETQYF.

This clonotype was counted at least ten times. This sequence joins TRBV7-2 and TRBJ2-5; 10 bases match TRBD1. The CDR3 contains 14 residues. V dropped 11 bases and J dropped 5; count of bases not matched to a gene: 11. CDR1 SGHTA and CDR2 FQGNSA come from the germline V gene. CDR3 loop: CASVQDRGGETQYF. The DNA of the CDR3 is TGTGCCTCCGTTCAGGACAGGGGGGGGGAGACCCAGTACTTC.

This clonotype was detected many times. The rearrangement uses TRBV6-5 and TRBJ2-7, with D tentatively TRBD2 (5 bases). CDR1 is MNHEY, CDR2 SVGAGI, per germline. The CDR3 runs 15 residues. V was cut by 0 bases and J by 7 bases, with 16 bases left in between. The CDR3 coding sequence is TGTGCCAGCAGTTACTCTCAGGCAGGACTTTGGGAGCAGTACTTC. This codes for CASSYSQAGLWEQYF.

This clonotype was detected ten times or more. The chain combines TRBV12-3 or TRBV12-4 with TRBJ1-6; unclear D gene. The CDR3 is made up of 12 amino acids. V lost 4 bases to trimming and J lost 9 bases, with 7 bases between them. The CDR3 reads CASSSVGSPLHF. CDR3 sequence (DNA): TGTGCCAGCAGTTCCGTGGGTTCACCCCTCCACTTT.

This clonotype was observed at least ten times. The chain has TRBV3-1 and TRBJ2-6, with a possible D match to TRBD1 (7 bases). In germline, CDR1 is LGHDT, CDR2 YNNKEL (reference sequence). The CDR3 is 17 residues long. Deletions cut 5 bases from V and 0 bases from J, with 14 bases between. The CDR3: CASSLAGGISGANVLTF. Written as DNA, the CDR3 is TGTGCCAGCAGCTTGGCAGGGGGGATCTCTGGGGCCAACGTCCTGACTTTC.

In this sample, this clonotype turned up many times. The rearrangement joins TRBV2 to TRBJ1-5; D is ambiguous. Trimming left V 4 bases short and J 0 bases short, with 16 bases between. The CDR3 runs to 17 residues. The germline CDR1 and CDR2 sequences are SNHLY and FYNNEI. CDR3 sequence reads: CASSVRWAGNSNQPQHF. CDR3 bases: TGTGCCAGCAGTGTTCGGTGGGCAGGCAATAGCAATCAGCCCCAGCATTTT.